Listed here are 9 T cell receptor beta chains from one sample, sequenced in a study of blood T cell repertoires in COVID-19. Sequencing used immunoSEQ multiplex PCR; TCRdb keeps in-frame clones, though not all of them. The sample has roughly 48,000 clones; 82% are singletons. Sequences were obtained from peripheral blood. Receptor source: a middle-aged man with acute or convalescent COVID-19.

The chain links TRBV3-1 (or the pseudogene TRBV3-2) to TRBJ2-3; possibly TRBD1 for D (5 bases). Germline V gene lookup returns CDR1 LGHDT and CDR2 YNNKEL (reference sequence). The CDR3 extends over 18 amino acids. With 1 base removed from V and 2 bases from J, the gap between germline ends came to 19 bases. CDR3 nucleotide sequence: TGTGCCAGCAGCCAAGTAGGGGCACTCACCCCTACCACAGATACGCAGTATTTT. Protein product: CASSQVGALTPTTDTQYF.

The rearrangement links TRBV12-3 or TRBV12-4 to TRBJ2-5, with D hard to call. The V and J ends lost 6 bases and 5 bases respectively, with 7 bases between them. The CDR3 sequence is 11 residues long. CDR3 sequence reads: CASRLQETQYF. In DNA, the CDR3 is TGTGCCAGCAGGCTCCAGGAGACCCAGTACTTC.

This clone has just a few counts. The same CDR3 is also encoded by other DNA sequences in this sample. This chain connects TRBV11-2 to TRBJ2-5; D remains unclear. Trimming took off 3 bases at V and 5 bases at J, with 4 bases between the two ends. This CDR3 is built from 11 residues. Germline V gene data show CDR1 as SGHAT and CDR2 as FQNNGV. The CDR3 DNA reads TGTGCCAGCAGCTTGTCGGAGACCCAGTACTTC. As protein: CASSLSETQYF.

V usage is TRBV9 and J usage is TRBJ2-7, with 12 nucleotides matching TRBD2. Losses at the gene ends were 4 bases for V and 4 bases for J; bases not matched to a gene: 3. Germline V gives CDR1 SGDLS, CDR2 YYNGEE. This CDR3 has 14 residues. CDR3 DNA sequence: TGTGCCAGCAGCCCAGGGACTAGCGGGTACGAGCAGTACTTC. It encodes CASSPGTSGYEQYF. The full variable domain, with the rest looked up from reference TRBV9 and TRBJ2-7, is DSGVTQTPKHLITATGQRVTLRCSPRSGDLSVYWYQQSLDQGLQFLIQYYNGEERAKGNILERFSAQQFPDLHSELNLSSLELGDSALYFCASSPGTSGYEQYFGPGTRLTVT.

The V and J genes are TRBV24-1 and TRBJ1-2, with a possible D match to TRBD1 (5 bases). Germline CDR1 is KGHDR and CDR2 is SFDVKD. The CDR3 consists of 13 residues. V was trimmed by 5 bases and J by 5 bases, leaving 11 bases between them. Here the CDR3 reads CATSVQGEYGYTF. As DNA, the CDR3 is TGTGCCACCAGTGTCCAGGGTGAATATGGCTACACCTTC.

This chain connects TRBV9 to TRBJ2-7; D is perhaps TRBD2 (7 bases). Germline V gives CDR1 SGDLS, CDR2 YYNGEE. CDR3 size: 15 residues. V was cut by 0 bases and J by 7 bases, with 17 bases left in between. In nucleotides, the CDR3 is TGTGCCAGCAGCGTAGAAGGGGGAGGGGCCAGGGAGCAGTACTTC. Translating gives CASSVEGGGAREQYF.

J is TRBJ2-5 and V is TRBV6-5; the match to TRBD2 covers 9 bases. From germline, CDR1 is MNHEY and CDR2 SVGAGI. The CDR3 consists of 15 residues. The junction had 4 bases not matched to a gene; V was cut back by 5 bases and J by 0 bases. The CDR3 sequence is CASSTLAGNQETQYF. The CDR3 region has the DNA TGTGCCAGCAGTACTCTAGCGGGGAACCAAGAGACCCAGTACTTC.

In this sample, this clone turned up a few times. V usage is TRBV3-1 (or the pseudogene TRBV3-2) and J usage is TRBJ1-1; 9 bases agree with TRBD1. CDR3 length: 14 residues. Per germline, CDR1 LGHDT and CDR2 YNNKEL (reference sequence). Trimming at V came to 4 bases and at J to 4 bases, leaving 4 bases not matched to a gene. The CDR3: CASSLTGGVTEAFF. The CDR3 DNA follows: TGTGCCAGCAGCCTGACAGGGGGTGTCACTGAAGCTTTCTTT.

This clone was recorded a few times. V gene TRBV29-1 combines with J gene TRBJ2-7; weak D call: TRBD1 (5 bases). Germline lookup yields CDR1 SQVTM and CDR2 ANQGSEA. The length of the CDR3 is 12 residues. The V end lost 3 bases, the J end lost 5 bases, and 11 bases lay between the germline ends. CDR3 sequence reads: CSVEAGRHEQYF. CDR3 coding DNA: TGCAGCGTTGAGGCAGGGCGACACGAGCAGTACTTC.